This TCR beta chain was captured by sequencing in a study of blood T cell repertoires in COVID-19. Study summary: Some COVID-19 samples were acute and others convalescent; all came from the United States, Italy and Spain.

Sequencing used immunoSEQ multiplex PCR; TCRdb keeps in-frame clones, though not all of them. The profile shows about 75,000 clones, more than 75% of them singletons. This CDR3 has 11 amino acids. V was pared by 8 bases and J by 11 bases, with 13 bases between. The specimen was peripheral blood. This sequence was found in a human donor in a cohort sampled during active COVID-19. The rearrangement uses TRBV12-3 or TRBV12-4 and TRBJ1-5; D call uncertain. CDR3 nucleotide sequence: TGTGCCAGCCGAAGTGTGGGAGCCCAGCATTTT. Amino acid sequence: CASRSVGAQHF.